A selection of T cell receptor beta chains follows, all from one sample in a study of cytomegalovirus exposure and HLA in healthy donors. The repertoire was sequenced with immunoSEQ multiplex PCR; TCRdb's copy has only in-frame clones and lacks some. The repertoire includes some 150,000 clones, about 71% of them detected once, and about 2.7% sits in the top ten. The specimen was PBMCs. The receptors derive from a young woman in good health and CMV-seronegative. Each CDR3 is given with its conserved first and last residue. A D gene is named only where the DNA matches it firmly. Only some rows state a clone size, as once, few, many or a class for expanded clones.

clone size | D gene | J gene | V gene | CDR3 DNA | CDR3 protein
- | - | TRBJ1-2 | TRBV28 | TGTGCCAGCAGCCCAGGATCTGGCTACACCTTC | CASSPGSGYTF
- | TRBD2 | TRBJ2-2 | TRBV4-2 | TGTGCCAGCAGCCAAGCCCTAGCGGGAGGCCTCAACACCGGGGAGCTGTTTTTT | CASSQALAGGLNTGELFF
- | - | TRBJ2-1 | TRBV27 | TGTGCCAGCAGGAAGATTAGCGTCTCCTACAATGAGCAGTTCTTC | CASRKISVSYNEQFF
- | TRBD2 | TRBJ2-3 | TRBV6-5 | TGTGCCAGCAGACCCTCGGCGGGAGTTTCAGATACGCAGTATTTT | CASRPSAGVSDTQYF
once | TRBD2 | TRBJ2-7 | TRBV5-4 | TGTGCCAGCAGCCCCTCGAGCGGGAGGTTAGAGCAGTACTTC | CASSPSSGRLEQYF
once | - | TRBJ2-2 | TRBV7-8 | TGTGCCAGCAGAAGTCGACGGGTTGGCACCGGGGAGCTGTTTTTT | CASRSRRVGTGELFF
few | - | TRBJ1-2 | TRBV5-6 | TGTGCCAGCAGCGAGCGGGGGACGTACTATGGCTACACCTTC | CASSERGTYYGYTF
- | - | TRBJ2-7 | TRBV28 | TGTGCCAGCAGTTTGAGGGAAACCTACGAGCAGTACTTC | CASSLRETYEQYF
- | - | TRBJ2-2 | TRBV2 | TGTGCCAGCACGAGGGACAAAGACACCGGGGAGCTGTTTTTT | CASTRDKDTGELFF
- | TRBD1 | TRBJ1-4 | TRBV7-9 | TGTGCCAGCAGCTTAGCCGCCAGGGGGCATGAAAAACTGTTTTTT | CASSLAARGHEKLFF
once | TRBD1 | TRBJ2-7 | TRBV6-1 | TGTGCCAGCGTCAGGGGGTTCAGCGAGCAGTACTTC | CASVRGFSEQYF
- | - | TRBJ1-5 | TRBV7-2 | TGTGCCAGCAGCTTAGCACAACAGCCCCAGCATTTT | CASSLAQQPQHF
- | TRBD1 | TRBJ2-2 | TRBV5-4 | TGTGCCAGCAGCCCAGGGGGCACGGACACCGGGGAGCTGTTTTTT | CASSPGGTDTGELFF
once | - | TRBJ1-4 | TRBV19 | TGTGCCAGTAGTTCGGACAGTGCAAATGAAAAACTGTTTTTT | CASSSDSANEKLFF
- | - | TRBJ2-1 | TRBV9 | TGTGCCAGCAGCTTCCGGCAGGGTGCCGCGAAGTTCTTC | CASSFRQGAAKFF
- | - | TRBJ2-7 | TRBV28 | TGTGCCAGCTTGGACATTCCCTCCTACGAGCAGTACTTC | CASLDIPSYEQYF
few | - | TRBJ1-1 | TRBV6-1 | TGTGCCAGCAGTGAAACACAAGTCACTGAAGCTTTCTTT | CASSETQVTEAFF
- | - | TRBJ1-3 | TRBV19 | TGTGCCACGACCCAGGATTCTGGAAACACCATATATTTT | CATTQDSGNTIYF
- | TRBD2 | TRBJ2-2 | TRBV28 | TGTGCCAGCAGTCCCCCCTCGGGGGGGCAGGGGGAGCTGTTTTTT | CASSPPSGGQGELFF
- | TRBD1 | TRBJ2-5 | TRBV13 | TGTGCCAGCAGCACCCCCCGTGACAGGGTGGGGGAGACCCAGTACTTC | CASSTPRDRVGETQYF
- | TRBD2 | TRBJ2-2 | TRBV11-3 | TGTGCCAGCAGCTTAGATAGGACTAGCGGTACTACCACCGGGGAGCTGTTTTTT | CASSLDRTSGTTTGELFF